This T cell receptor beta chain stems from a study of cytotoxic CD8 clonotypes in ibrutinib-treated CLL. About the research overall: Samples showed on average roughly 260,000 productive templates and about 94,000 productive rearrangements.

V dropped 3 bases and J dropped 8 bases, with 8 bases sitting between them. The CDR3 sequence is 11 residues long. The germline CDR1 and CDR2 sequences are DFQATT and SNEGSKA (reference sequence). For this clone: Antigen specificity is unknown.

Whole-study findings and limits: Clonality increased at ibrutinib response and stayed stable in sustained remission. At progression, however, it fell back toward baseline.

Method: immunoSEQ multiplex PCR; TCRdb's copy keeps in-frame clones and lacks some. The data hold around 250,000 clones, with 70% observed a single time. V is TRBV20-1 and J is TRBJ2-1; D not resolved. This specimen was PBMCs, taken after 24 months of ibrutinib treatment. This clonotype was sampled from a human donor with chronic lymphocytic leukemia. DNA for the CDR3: TGCAGTGCTAGTTCAACTCATGAGCAGTTCTTC. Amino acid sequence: CSASSTHEQFF.